The entry below gives a single T cell receptor (beta chain) sequence along with its context. Its matching antigen is unknown. CDR3 length: 13 residues. Germline V gives CDR1 SGHRS, CDR2 YFSETQ. The V end was cut by 4 bases, the J end by 3 bases, with 10 bases between. Investigators reverse transcribed all isolated RNA, so they sequenced expressed TCRB transcripts. Here immunoSEQ multiplex PCR was the method, and the copy in TCRdb shows in-frame clones only, minus some. The sample contains 200,000 to 300,000 clones, about a fifth of which appear only once. These data are taken from a study of beta chain features in type 1 diabetes. General observations from the study: TCRB CDR3s were moderately but significantly shorter in Type 1 diabetes patients in all four CD4+ subsets. A greater similarity of naive, central memory and Treg TCRB repertoires was seen among patients than among healthy donors. Researchers caution that PCR might favor shorter templates, equally among patients and controls.

CD4+ cells of the naive, central memory, regulatory and stem cell-like memory types were sorted via CD45RO/CCR7/CD25/CD127/CD95/CD27. Source material: naive CD4+ T cells from blood. V gene TRBV5-1 combines with J gene TRBJ1-1; D unresolved. The sequence was obtained from a woman in her forties with type 1 diabetes. The CDR3 sequence is CASSLEWDTEAFF. CDR3 nucleotides: TGCGCCAGCAGCCTAGAGTGGGACACTGAAGCTTTCTTT.